The 2 T cell receptor beta chains reported below all come from one sample, sequenced in a study of blood T cell repertoires in COVID-19. Sequencing used immunoSEQ multiplex PCR; TCRdb keeps in-frame clones, though not all of them. The repertoire holds fewer than 250,000 clones, 70% to 90% seen once, with roughly 14% in the top ten. The sequenced sample was PBMCs or T cells enriched from blood (not recorded which). Receptors originate from a woman between 50 and 59 years old with acute COVID-19.

The V call is TRBV5-6, the J call TRBJ2-3; 13 bases are shared with TRBD2. Losses at the gene ends were 4 bases for V and 0 bases for J; bases not matched to a gene: 8. Germline assignment: CDR1 SGHDT and CDR2 YYEEEE. The CDR3 length is 18 residues. The CDR3 DNA is TGTGCCAGCAGCCCCCTACTAGCGGGAGGGCTAAGCACAGATACGCAGTATTTT. It encodes CASSPLLAGGLSTDTQYF.

J is TRBJ2-1 and V is TRBV23-1, with 7 nucleotides matching TRBD1. TRBV23-1 has ORF status, its function being uncertain. This CDR3 is 19 amino acids long. The junction had 19 bases not matched to a gene; V was cut back by 8 bases and J by 0 bases. CDR3 amino acids: CASWGRDSFCRSSYNEQFF. The CDR3 DNA follows: TGCGCCAGCTGGGGTCGGGACAGCTTTTGTAGGAGCTCCTACAATGAGCAGTTCTTC.